In its sample, the clone carrying this TCR beta chain was seen a few times. Methods used by the authors: Amplification from reference gene primers served as the basis for estimated nucleated cell counts. Here immunoSEQ multiplex PCR was the method, and the copy in TCRdb shows in-frame clones only, minus some. V, J and clone size were drawn from that table, and D and trimming were deduced from the DNA. The table includes roughly 90,000 clones, about 80% detected once. This entry belongs to a study of blood T cell repertoires in COVID-19. From germline, CDR1 is LGHDT and CDR2 YNNKEL (reference sequence). This CDR3 is built from 14 residues. V trimming: 4 bases; J trimming: 2 bases; junction bases outside the gene matches: 3.

The source material was peripheral blood. This rearrangement joins TRBV3-1 (or the pseudogene TRBV3-2) to TRBJ1-2; the match to TRBD1 covers 8 bases. This receptor was obtained from a woman aged 70 to 79 with acute or convalescent COVID-19. The CDR3 loop is CASSPGQANYGYTF. The CDR3 region has the DNA TGTGCCAGCAGCCCGGGACAGGCCAACTATGGCTACACCTTC.